A selection of T cell receptor beta chains follows, all from one sample in a study of post-analysis software for immune sequencing data. MiXCR, applied by TCRdb to the PCR reads, yields one record per CDR3 protein. The table includes around 710,000 distinct CDR3 sequences, 46% detected once. Sequenced input: blood. These receptors were taken from a girl aged 10-17 years with multiple sclerosis. The CDR3 runs from the conserved cysteine through the conserved F or W. D genes are given only for firm matches. Some rows mark clone size as missing; the rest say once, few, many or name a class of expanded clone.

V	size	D	J	CDR3	DNA
TRBV5-5	-	-	TRBJ1-1	CASSLLRERFTEAFF	TGTGCCAGCAGCTTGTTGAGGGAAAGGTTCACTGAAGCTTTCTTT
TRBV10-3	few	-	TRBJ2-3	CAIRPSVRHPDTQYF	TGTGCCATCAGGCCTAGCGTCCGCCACCCAGATACGCAGTATTTT
TRBV11-2	few	-	TRBJ2-3	CASSLDGTATDTQYF	TGTGCCAGCAGCTTAGACGGCACAGCCACAGATACGCAGTATTTT
TRBV5-5	-	-	TRBJ1-5	CASSLQDQPQHF	TGTGCCAGCAGTTTACAGGATCAGCCCCAGCATTTT
TRBV20-1	-	-	TRBJ1-2	CSATLSGPSGYTF	TGCAGTGCGACCCTATCGGGACCCTCCGGCTACACCTTC
TRBV20-1	-	TRBD1	TRBJ2-7	CSARVQPGTDPYEQYF	TGCAGTGCTAGAGTTCAACCCGGGACAGATCCCTACGAGCAGTACTTC
TRBV2	few	-	TRBJ1-2	CARQVNYGYTF	TGTGCCAGACAGGTCAACTATGGCTACACCTTC
TRBV12-3/TRBV12-4	-	-	TRBJ2-7	CASIRRNEQYF	TGTGCCAGCATACGGCGGAATGAGCAGTACTTC
TRBV28	once	TRBD2	TRBJ2-3	CASSALVEREGLTDTQYF	TGTGCCAGCAGCGCCCTGGTTGAGCGGGAGGGCCTAACAGATACGCAGTATTTT
TRBV29-1	few	TRBD2	TRBJ2-1	CSGDGGLAASSYNEQFF	TGCAGCGGGGACGGGGGACTAGCGGCAAGCTCCTACAATGAGCAGTTCTTC
TRBV20-1	-	TRBD2	TRBJ2-1	CSARVGTSGRRNEQFF	TGCAGTGCTAGAGTAGGGACTAGCGGGAGAAGGAATGAGCAGTTCTTC
TRBV6-5	few	-	TRBJ1-1	CASSYSYGNTEAFF	TGTGCCAGCAGTTACTCGTACGGGAACACTGAAGCTTTCTTT
TRBV29-1	few	-	TRBJ1-2	CSAAGRKGGYTF	TGCAGCGCCGCCGGACGTAAGGGCGGCTACACCTTC
TRBV28	-	-	TRBJ1-1	CASSLALGGAGNTEAFF	TGTGCCAGCAGCCTAGCTCTGGGGGGCGCAGGCAACACTGAAGCTTTCTTT
TRBV5-1	-	-	TRBJ1-2	CASRPRLDGYGYTF	TGCGCCAGCCGCCCTCGCCTTGATGGCTATGGCTACACCTTC
TRBV29-1	-	TRBD2	TRBJ2-5	CSVPSGRAQETQYF	TGCAGCGTGCCAAGCGGGAGGGCCCAAGAGACCCAGTACTTC
TRBV12-3/TRBV12-4	-	-	TRBJ2-3	CASSPAFAQYF	TGTGCCAGCAGCCCCGCATTTGCGCAGTATTTT
TRBV5-1	-	TRBD1	TRBJ1-3	CASSLGSRGPSGNTIYF	TGCGCCAGCAGCTTGGGAAGCAGGGGGCCTTCTGGAAACACCATATATTTT
TRBV5-5	-	-	TRBJ2-5	CASRQGFQETQYF	TGTGCCAGCAGGCAGGGGTTCCAAGAGACCCAGTACTTC
TRBV9	-	TRBD1	TRBJ1-2	CASSADRDGYGYTF	TGTGCCAGCAGTGCGGACAGGGATGGCTATGGCTACACCTTC
TRBV20-1	few	TRBD1	TRBJ2-7	CSASDRAPTYEQYF	TGCAGTGCTAGCGACAGGGCTCCCACCTACGAGCAGTACTTC
TRBV5-1	few	-	TRBJ2-7	CASSWDGGAYEQYF	TGCGCCAGCAGCTGGGACGGAGGGGCCTACGAGCAGTACTTC
TRBV29-1	few	-	TRBJ2-3	CSVARGSSDTQYF	TGCAGCGTTGCCCGGGGCAGTTCAGATACGCAGTATTTT
TRBV24-1	few	-	TRBJ2-1	CATSDFARGNEQFF	TGTGCCACCAGTGATTTCGCTAGAGGCAATGAGCAGTTCTTC
TRBV9	-	-	TRBJ2-4	CASSGQHGAGKNIQYF	TGTGCCAGCAGCGGACAACATGGCGCCGGGAAAAACATTCAGTACTTC
TRBV6-5	few	TRBD1	TRBJ2-5	CASSYRDRGKETQYF	TGTGCCAGCAGTTACCGGGACAGGGGGAAAGAGACCCAGTACTTC
TRBV12-3/TRBV12-4	-	TRBD2	TRBJ2-5	CASSLSQLAGVGETQYF	TGTGCCAGCAGTTTAAGTCAACTAGCGGGAGTCGGGGAGACCCAGTACTTC
TRBV25-1	-	-	TRBJ2-4	CASSEGVGQYF	TGTGCCAGCAGTGAGGGTGTCGGGCAGTACTTC
TRBV12-3/TRBV12-4	-	TRBD1	TRBJ2-4	CASSGGTGVKYF	TGTGCCAGCAGTGGCGGGACAGGGGTGAAGTACTTC